The clone carrying this TCR beta chain occurred a few times. Preparation of the TCRbeta library involved a method that used unique molecular identifiers. One entry per CDR3 protein results from TCRdb running MiXCR on the PCR reads. The sample has just over 950,000 distinct CDR3 sequences, about 31% seen once; the top ten hold roughly 28%. The CDR3 totals 17 residues. V trimming: 1 base; J trimming: 4 bases; junction bases outside the gene matches: 5. Per the germline V gene, CDR1 is SGHDN and CDR2 is FVKESK. The entry originates in a study of T-cell reconstitution after alpha-beta-depleted transplantation in children.

The sequence came from a boy under three years old who had a stem cell transplant for SCID, so the T cells may come from the graft donor. V is TRBV14 and J is TRBJ2-3; 13 bases are a match to TRBD2. Sequencing was performed on PBMCs, mostly from graft donor cells, taken 360 days after TCRalphabeta/CD19-depleted stem cell transplant. The CDR3 here is CASSQGRGLAGSDTQYF. In DNA form, the CDR3 reads TGTGCCAGCAGCCAAGGACGGGGACTAGCGGGGTCAGATACGCAGTATTTT.